The rows below give T cell receptor beta chains drawn from one sample of a study of blood T cell repertoires in COVID-19. Assay: immunoSEQ multiplex PCR; the TCRdb copy retains only in-frame clones and omits some. This table holds approximately 230,000 clones, 70% to 90% found once. The source material was peripheral blood. The receptors here all came from a man younger than 35 with active or convalescent COVID-19. Each CDR3 is given with its conserved first and last residue. The order of the fields is CDR3 protein, CDR3 DNA, D gene, clone size, V gene, J gene. D genes are given only for firm matches. Not all rows give a size; the values are once, few, many and, for expanded clones, a class.

CASSVVDRGHEQYF	TGTGCCAGCAGCGTAGTGGACAGGGGCCACGAGCAGTACTTC	TRBD1	NA	TRBV9	TRBJ2-7
CASSLAGGLGSGNTIYF	TGCGCCAGCAGCTTGGCCGGGGGATTGGGCTCTGGAAACACCATATATTTT	NA	few	TRBV5-1	TRBJ1-3
CSASRTGGDQHNSPLHF	TGCAGTGCTAGTCGGACAGGGGGGGACCAGCATAATTCACCCCTCCACTTT	TRBD1	once	TRBV20-1	TRBJ1-6
CASSFGPGLAVNEQFF	TGTGCCAGCAGCTTTGGACCGGGACTAGCAGTTAATGAGCAGTTCTTC	TRBD2	NA	TRBV7-9	TRBJ2-1
CASSLNLAGLYNEQFF	TGCGCCAGCAGCTTGAATCTAGCGGGGTTATACAATGAGCAGTTCTTC	TRBD2	NA	TRBV5-1	TRBJ2-1
CARSLPKTGIGTEAFF	TGTGCCAGAAGCCTACCTAAAACAGGAATTGGTACTGAAGCTTTCTTT	NA	NA	TRBV5-3	TRBJ1-1
CASSYSGTGNTEAFF	TGTGCCAGCAGTTACTCTGGAACAGGGAACACTGAAGCTTTCTTT	NA	NA	TRBV6-2/TRBV6-3	TRBJ1-1
CASSIFGTVNQPQHF	TGTGCCAGTAGTATTTTTGGGACAGTCAATCAGCCCCAGCATTTT	TRBD1	NA	TRBV19	TRBJ1-5
CASSLWGGYGYTF	TGTGCCAGCAGCCTTTGGGGGGGGTATGGCTACACCTTC	NA	NA	TRBV7-2	TRBJ1-2
CAWYKGGNSPLHF	TGTGCCTGGTATAAGGGAGGGAATTCACCCCTCCACTTT	NA	NA	TRBV30	TRBJ1-6
CASSFSTDLLSYEQYF	TGTGCCAGCAGCTTCTCGACAGACCTTCTCTCCTACGAGCAGTACTTC	NA	NA	TRBV7-2	TRBJ2-7
CASSPTGVTNEKLFF	TGTGCCAGCAGCCCTACAGGGGTAACTAATGAAAAACTGTTTTTT	TRBD1	NA	TRBV7-2	TRBJ1-4
CAGSRGNTIYF	TGTGCCGGAAGCAGGGGAAACACCATATATTTT	NA	NA	TRBV30	TRBJ1-3
CSASLGGITDTQYF	TGCAGTGCTAGTTTGGGGGGGATCACAGATACGCAGTATTTT	TRBD2	NA	TRBV20-1	TRBJ2-3
CAWSVLAGYTDTQYF	TGTGCCTGGAGTGTTCTAGCGGGTTACACAGATACGCAGTATTTT	TRBD2	once	TRBV30	TRBJ2-3
CASSPISETDTQYF	TGTGCCAGCTCACCGATTAGCGAGACAGATACGCAGTATTTT	NA	once	TRBV18	TRBJ2-3
CAWSVGGHYGYTF	TGTGCCTGGAGTGTAGGGGGCCACTATGGCTACACCTTC	TRBD1	NA	TRBV30	TRBJ1-2
CASNTIDSGVYGYTF	TGTGCCAGCAATACCATAGACAGTGGAGTCTATGGCTACACCTTC	NA	NA	TRBV5-4	TRBJ1-2
CASSSLGQRVPTPADTQYF	TGCGCCAGCAGCTCCTTGGGACAGCGAGTCCCTACCCCCGCAGATACGCAGTATTTT	TRBD1	few	TRBV5-1	TRBJ2-3
CASSEFTGQGAGYTF	TGTGCCAGCAGTGAATTCACCGGACAGGGAGCCGGCTACACCTTC	TRBD1	few	TRBV25-1	TRBJ1-2
CASSLAPASEQYF	TGCGCCAGCAGCTTGGCCCCAGCGAGCGAGCAGTACTTC	NA	NA	TRBV5-1	TRBJ2-7
CASSLLLDLRREASYEQYF	TGTGCCAGCAGTTTATTATTGGATTTGAGGCGGGAGGCCTCATACGAGCAGTACTTC	TRBD2	NA	TRBV28	TRBJ2-7
CASSFSSYEQYF	TGTGCCAGCAGCTTTTCGTCCTACGAGCAGTACTTC	NA	NA	TRBV11-2	TRBJ2-7
CASSQRVFSSGANVLTF	TGTGCCAGCAGCCAGAGGGTGTTCTCCTCTGGGGCCAACGTCCTGACTTTC	NA	NA	TRBV11-2	TRBJ2-6
CASSEEPGNTIYF	TGTGCCAGCAGTGAAGAGCCTGGAAACACCATATATTTT	NA	NA	TRBV5-6	TRBJ1-3
CASSLIGGLAGAPTDTQYF	TGTGCCAGCAGCTTAATCGGAGGACTAGCGGGAGCCCCCACAGATACGCAGTATTTT	TRBD2	once	TRBV11-2	TRBJ2-3
CASSLLEGNEQFF	TGTGCCAGCAGCTTACTGGAGGGGAATGAGCAGTTCTTC	NA	NA	TRBV13	TRBJ2-1
CAISEPQIQGNNEQFF	TGTGCCATCAGTGAGCCACAAATACAGGGAAACAATGAGCAGTTCTTC	NA	NA	TRBV10-3	TRBJ2-1
CAMGDRGKTQYF	TGTGCCATGGGGGACAGGGGGAAGACCCAGTACTTC	TRBD1	NA	TRBV10-3	TRBJ2-5
CASSETEYEAFF	TGTGCCAGCAGCGAGACAGAATATGAAGCTTTCTTT	NA	NA	TRBV6-6	TRBJ1-1
CASSPGQENTGELFF	TGTGCCAGCTCACCTGGACAGGAGAACACCGGGGAGCTGTTTTTT	TRBD1	NA	TRBV18	TRBJ2-2
CASSLALGALNAFF	TGTGCCAGCAGCTTAGCGCTTGGAGCTTTGAACGCTTTCTTT	NA	NA	TRBV7-2	TRBJ1-1
CASSPLGGRDTEAFF	TGCGCCAGCAGCCCCTTGGGGGGACGGGACACTGAAGCTTTCTTT	NA	NA	TRBV5-1	TRBJ1-1
CASSPPYGGAANEQFF	TGTGCCAGCAGCCCCCCTTACGGGGGGGCCGCCAATGAGCAGTTCTTC	TRBD2	NA	TRBV9	TRBJ2-1
CASSVAGLNYGYTF	TGTGCCAGCAGTGTAGCTGGACTTAACTATGGCTACACCTTC	NA	NA	TRBV25-1	TRBJ1-2